The present T cell receptor beta chain was sequenced within a study of regulatory T cells in long-lasting Graves disease. The CDR3 totals 15 residues. The germline V gene has CDR1 KGHDR and CDR2 SFDVKD. Trimming removed 0 bases from V and 5 bases from J, with 12 bases in between. This clonotype showed up many times. Its antigen is unidentified. Findings of the study overall: Persistent disease preferred TRBV28, TRBJ1-2 and TRBJ2-5. Results may be inaccurate due to the small sample size. The persistent group shared 2,741 public clonotypes, more than the 966 shared by new patients.

The time point is: persistent/refractory GD, antithyroid drugs over 5 years with positive TRAb. There was RNA extracted from PBMCs, and the TCR library was made from it. Peripheral blood, 7 to 9.5 milliliters of it, was drawn into EDTA tubes. In building TCR beta libraries, iRepertoire HTBI primers were used together with Arm-PCR of CDR3 regions. TCRdb reanalysed the multiplex PCR reads using MiXCR and keeps one entry per CDR3 protein. Of some 370,000 distinct CDR3 sequences listed, roughly 20% are singletons. The sample was peripheral blood mononuclear cells (PBMCs), taken when the disease was refractory, from a patient treated with antithyroid drugs. The sequence was collected from a female donor with Graves disease. The rearrangement joins TRBV24-1 to TRBJ2-5; D unclear. The DNA for the CDR3 is TGTGCCACCAGTGATTTGTCGACACCTGAGGAGACCCAGTACTTC. Translating gives CATSDLSTPEETQYF.